These 25 T cell receptor beta chains share one sample of origin, sequenced in a study of T-cell memory formation after mild COVID-19. TCRdb recomputed calls from the 5' RACE reads with MiXCR, one row per CDR3 protein. The sample yields over 500,000 distinct CDR3 sequences, around a sixth seen once. The sequenced sample was PBMCs or a T cell subset sorted from them (not recorded which). Receptors were obtained from an adult woman who had mild COVID-19 (a few samples of this study predate the infection). Cell type and time point are not known.

The V call is TRBV14, the J call TRBJ1-2; D not certain. CDR1 is SGHDN, CDR2 FVKESK, per germline. V gave up 1 base and J gave up 8 bases, with 14 bases separating them. CDR3 length: 14 residues. CDR3: CASSQGRILLGYTF. The CDR3 coding sequence is TGTGCCAGCAGCCAAGGGCGAATCCTGCTAGGCTACACCTTC. Full variable domain (remainder filled in from reference TRBV14 and TRBJ1-2): EAGVTQFPSHSVIEKGQTVTLRCDPISGHDNLYWYRRVMGKEIKFLLHFVKESKQDESGMPNNRFLAERTGGTYSTLKVQPAELEDSGVYFCASSQGRILLGYTFGSGTRLTVV.

The chain is built from TRBV7-6 and TRBJ1-6; 8 bases map to TRBD1. Germline V gene data show CDR1 as SGHVS and CDR2 as FNYEAQ. J gave up 6 bases and V 5 bases, and 6 bases lay outside the gene matches. This CDR3 has 15 residues. The CDR3 loop is CASSSRTGTNSPLHF. The CDR3 bases are TGTGCCAGCAGCAGCCGGACAGGGACTAATTCACCCCTCCACTTT.

J is TRBJ2-1 and V is TRBV2, with 11 bases that match TRBD2. The CDR3 covers 15 residues. The germline CDR1 and CDR2 sequences are SNHLY and FYNNEI. Germline trimming cut 4 bases from V and 7 bases from J; bases unmatched to any gene: 6. DNA for the CDR3: TGTGCCAGCAGTGCCAGACTAGCGGGGTTAAATGAGCAGTTCTTC. Its protein is CASSARLAGLNEQFF.

This chain uses TRBV7-8 with TRBJ2-1; tentative D call: TRBD2 (6 bases). Deletions cut 6 bases from V and 5 bases from J, with 20 bases between. Germline-derived CDR1 and CDR2 are SGHVS and FQNEAQ. The CDR3 totals 16 residues. The CDR3 spells CASSPSRGGRNNEQFF. DNA for the CDR3: TGTGCCAGCAGTCCCTCTCGGGGAGGACGAAACAATGAGCAGTTCTTC.

This clonotype has a handful of counts. The chain links TRBV25-1 to TRBJ1-6, with D tentatively TRBD1 (6 bases). This CDR3 region has 13 residues. The V gene lost 4 bases and the J gene lost 14 bases, with 15 bases spanning the gap. CDR1 and CDR2 (germline): MGHDK, SYGVNS. The CDR3 reads CASSATYRDTLHF. The DNA for the CDR3 is TGTGCCAGCAGTGCGACTTACAGGGATACCCTCCACTTT.

This chain uses TRBV12-3 or TRBV12-4 with TRBJ2-5; either TRBD1 or TRBD2 may fit D (5 bases each). The CDR3 sequence is 12 residues long. The V gene lost 7 bases and the J gene lost 5 bases, with 11 bases spanning the gap. The CDR3 region has the DNA TGTGCCAGCACCGGGGACGGGGAGACCCAGTACTTC. Protein sequence: CASTGDGETQYF.

The CDR3 sequence is CATSDLASGYTF. CDR3 sequence (DNA): TGTGCCACCAGTGATTTGGCTAGCGGCTACACCTTC. The chain couples TRBV24-1 to TRBJ1-2, with D uncertain. V lost 0 bases to trimming and J lost 8 bases, with 6 bases between them. This CDR3 region has 12 residues. Germline assignment: CDR1 KGHDR and CDR2 SFDVKD.

At least ten counts were recorded for this clonotype. The V and J genes are TRBV4-2 and TRBJ2-7; tentatively, D is TRBD1 or TRBD2 (5 bases each). The germline V gene encodes CDR1 LGHNA and CDR2 YNFKEQ. The germline V and J ends were trimmed by 0 bases and 4 bases, with 7 bases remaining between them. This CDR3 region has 13 residues. The CDR3 nucleotides are TGTGCCAGCAGCCAAGACGGGGCTTACGAGCAGTACTTC. The encoded protein is CASSQDGAYEQYF.

This clonotype was observed a few times. The chain uses TRBV2 and TRBJ2-1; 12 bases fit TRBD2. Trimming took 7 bases from V and 3 from J; bases not matched to a gene: 19. CDR1 and CDR2 from the germline V gene are SNHLY and FYNNEI. The CDR3 consists of 20 residues. In nucleotides, the CDR3 is TGTGCCAGCACCCCCCCCCGGCTAGCGGGAGGGTCCCCTTTCTACAATGAGCAGTTCTTC. Amino acids: CASTPPRLAGGSPFYNEQFF. The variable domain in full, completed from reference TRBV2 and TRBJ2-1, reads EPEVTQTPSHQVTQMGQEVILRCVPISNHLYFYWYRQILGQKVEFLVSFYNNEISEKSEIFDDQFSVERPDGSNFTLKIRSTKLEDSAMYFCASTPPRLAGGSPFYNEQFFGPGTRLTVL.

This clonotype appeared a few times. This rearrangement joins TRBV4-1 to TRBJ2-3; 8 bases are a match to TRBD1. Looked up from germline, CDR1 is MGHRA and CDR2 is YSYEKL. This CDR3 has 17 amino acids. V lost 4 bases and J lost 3; bases outside the gene matches: 12. This CDR3 is CASSRTWDRKPTDTQYF. CDR3 bases: TGCGCCAGCAGCCGGACCTGGGACAGGAAACCGACAGATACGCAGTATTTT.

The chain carries TRBV5-1 and TRBJ2-3, with 10 bases fitting TRBD1. V gave up 5 bases and J gave up 4 bases; unmatched junction bases: 7. The CDR3 is made up of 15 amino acids. The germline CDR1 and CDR2 sequences are SGHRS and YFSETQ. CDR3 sequence: CASRSGQGPSDTQYF. For the CDR3, the DNA is TGCGCCAGCAGGTCGGGACAGGGGCCCTCAGATACGCAGTATTTT.

This clonotype was counted a few times. This chain connects TRBV12-3 or TRBV12-4 to TRBJ1-1, with TRBD1 as a possible D gene (6 bases). This CDR3 is 15 amino acids long. The V and J ends lost 6 bases and 0 bases respectively, with 14 bases between them. The CDR3, as DNA: TGTGCCAGCAGCTCCGACAGGTACTTGAACACTGAAGCTTTCTTT. This sequence encodes CASSSDRYLNTEAFF.

This clonotype was detected a few times. The chain couples TRBV27 to TRBJ2-5; TRBD2 matches at 10 bases. There are 16 residues in the CDR3. CDR1 MNHEY and CDR2 SMNVEV come from the germline V gene (reference sequence). V lost 6 bases and J lost 4; bases outside the gene matches: 11. CDR3 sequence (DNA): TGTGCCAGCAGCCCATGGAGCGGGGGGGATTTAGAGACCCAGTACTTC. This encodes CASSPWSGGDLETQYF.

The chain recombines TRBV7-6 with TRBJ2-5, with a possible D match to TRBD2 (6 bases). With 5 bases removed from V and 3 bases from J, the gap between germline ends came to 22 bases. CDR1 SGHVS and CDR2 FNYEAQ come from the germline V gene. The CDR3 contains 17 residues. As DNA, the CDR3 is TGTGCCAGCAGCCCGGGGACTGGACGGGGCCAAAAAGAGACCCAGTACTTC. Protein product: CASSPGTGRGQKETQYF.

V gene TRBV15 combines with J gene TRBJ2-2; D ambiguous. V lost 1 base, J lost 2 bases, and 5 bases lay in between. This CDR3 region has 14 residues. Germline V gene lookup returns CDR1 LNHNV and CDR2 YYDKDF (reference sequence). CDR3 region: CATSRGDNTGELFF. The CDR3 DNA sequence: TGTGCCACCAGCAGAGGGGATAACACCGGGGAGCTGTTTTTT. The full variable domain, rest sourced from reference TRBV15 and TRBJ2-2, is DAMVIQNPRYQVTQFGKPVTLSCSQTLNHNVMYWYQQKSSQAPKLLFHYYDKDFNNEADTPDNFQSRRPNTSFCFLDIRSPGLGDTAMYLCATSRGDNTGELFFGEGSRLTVL.

This clonotype has just a few counts. The chain carries TRBV14 and TRBJ2-1, with 8 bases fitting TRBD2. Unmatched junction bases numbered 5, after V lost 5 bases and J lost 5 bases. Germline lookup yields CDR1 SGHDN and CDR2 FVKESK. The CDR3 has 14 amino acids. CDR3 DNA sequence: TGTGCCAGCAGCAGCGGGAGCTGGCACAATGAGCAGTTCTTC. This encodes CASSSGSWHNEQFF.

This clonotype was found a few times. V usage is TRBV5-1 and J usage is TRBJ1-1; tentative D call: TRBD1 (5 bases). Trimming took 4 bases from V and 4 from J, leaving 20 bases between them. Germline V gene data show CDR1 as SGHRS and CDR2 as YFSETQ. CDR3 length equals 16 residues. CDR3 protein: CASSLLTTVASTEAFF. The CDR3 DNA reads TGCGCCAGCAGCCTCTTGACGACAGTCGCCAGCACTGAAGCTTTCTTT.

The sample holds a few counts of this clonotype. V is TRBV30 and J is TRBJ2-1; 7 nucleotides line up with TRBD1. V lost 1 base and J lost 6; bases outside the gene matches: 12. The V gene's germline CDR1 is GTSNPN and CDR2 SVGIG (reference sequence). The CDR3 runs to 16 residues. For the CDR3, the DNA is TGTGCCTGGAGTGCAAAGGACAGGCCGCCTTTCAATGAGCAGTTCTTC. As protein: CAWSAKDRPPFNEQFF.

V is TRBV7-9 and J is TRBJ2-3; D gene uncertain. V lost 5 bases and J lost 4, with 10 bases in between. Germline values: CDR1 SEHNR, CDR2 FQNEAQ (reference sequence). This CDR3 region has 13 residues. The CDR3 protein is CASSQPGPDTQYF. The CDR3 DNA is TGTGCCAGCAGCCAGCCCGGCCCAGATACGCAGTATTTT.

This clonotype was seen only a few times. The J gene is TRBJ1-6, the V gene TRBV7-2; TRBD1 matches at 7 bases. CDR3 length: 17 amino acids. Germline loops: CDR1 SGHTA, CDR2 FQGNSA. V lost 1 base and J lost 7; bases outside the gene matches: 10. CDR3 sequence: CASSLEVTGRNNSPLHF. DNA of the CDR3: TGTGCCAGCAGCTTAGAAGTGACAGGGCGTAACAATTCACCCCTCCACTTT.

This clonotype was counted ten times or more. The V gene is TRBV4-2, the J gene TRBJ2-1; 9 nucleotides align to TRBD2. V lost 0 bases, J lost 1 base, and 7 bases stayed unmatched. The V gene's germline CDR1 is LGHNA and CDR2 YNFKEQ. The length of the CDR3 is 18 residues. In nucleotides, the CDR3 is TGTGCCAGCAGCCAAGATGTGCAAGGACTAGCGTCCTACAATGAGCAGTTCTTC. It specifies CASSQDVQGLASYNEQFF.

This clonotype has more than one count but fewer than ten. The rearrangement joins TRBV18 to TRBJ2-3, with TRBD2 matching over 11 bases. This CDR3 region has 19 residues. V was clipped by 3 bases and J by 3 bases; unmatched bases: 14. Germline lookup yields CDR1 KGHSH and CDR2 LQKENI. The DNA of the CDR3 is TGTGCCAGCTCACCCTACGTAGTAGCGGGGGGGCCAAGGACAGATACGCAGTATTTT. Its translation is CASSPYVVAGGPRTDTQYF.

The chain has TRBV7-6 and TRBJ2-3; 9 bases agree with TRBD1. Germline lookup yields CDR1 SGHVS and CDR2 FNYEAQ. V dropped 5 bases and J dropped 6; count of bases not matched to a gene: 12. The CDR3 extends over 16 amino acids. The CDR3 bases are TGTGCCAGCAGCCAGCCCCGGGACAGGGATGGGGATACGCAGTATTTT. Its protein product is CASSQPRDRDGDTQYF.

V gene TRBV5-1 combines with J gene TRBJ2-3, with D unresolved. Germline V gene lookup returns CDR1 SGHRS and CDR2 YFSETQ. V was trimmed by 3 bases and J by 2 bases, leaving 7 bases between them. The CDR3 runs to 13 residues. The CDR3 coding sequence is TGCGCCAGCAGCTCCGAAAACACAGATACGCAGTATTTT. Translation gives CASSSENTDTQYF.

This clonotype showed up just a few times. The chain couples TRBV19 to TRBJ2-5; no firm D call. Germline V gene data show CDR1 as LNHDA and CDR2 as SQIVND (reference sequence). V lost 1 base and J 2 bases, leaving 8 bases between the germline ends. CDR3 length: 14 residues. This CDR3 is CASSIGAAQETQYF. The CDR3 DNA reads TGTGCCAGTAGTATAGGGGCGGCTCAAGAGACCCAGTACTTC.